Listed below are T cell receptor beta chains from one sample, sequenced in a study of T cell repertoires in cytomegalovirus infection. TCRdb reanalysed the reads using MiXCR and keeps one entry per CDR3 protein. The table includes a few hundred thousand distinct CDR3 sequences, about 29% detected once. Antigens of these TCRs are unknown. The source material was cultured PBMCs, sampled from culture after CMV antigen stimulation. The receptor set was obtained from a human donor in good health (CMV status not recorded). Some clones in this sample may be carry-over from other donors' samples. The CDR3 runs from the conserved cysteine through the conserved F or W. The order of the fields is V gene, clone size, J gene, CDR3 protein. Clone size, where shown, is once, few, many, or a class for clones that have expanded.

v_call: TRBV12-3/TRBV12-4
clone_size: few
j_call: TRBJ1-1
cdr3_aa: CASLGVSLNTEAFF

v_call: TRBV7-4
clone_size: .
j_call: TRBJ2-5
cdr3_aa: CASSLGGNPTVNQETQYF

v_call: TRBV20-1
clone_size: .
j_call: TRBJ2-4
cdr3_aa: CSARRGDGAKNIQYF

v_call: TRBV6-1
clone_size: .
j_call: TRBJ2-5
cdr3_aa: CASYGGGEKTQYF

v_call: TRBV6-8
clone_size: .
j_call: TRBJ1-1
cdr3_aa: CASSYYGQTKNTEAFF

v_call: TRBV7-6
clone_size: few
j_call: TRBJ2-2
cdr3_aa: CASSHRGRNTGELFF

v_call: TRBV7-6
clone_size: few
j_call: TRBJ1-1
cdr3_aa: CASSPSRADTEAFF

v_call: TRBV7-9
clone_size: few
j_call: TRBJ2-1
cdr3_aa: CASSLAPGMNEQFF

v_call: TRBV9
clone_size: few
j_call: TRBJ2-2
cdr3_aa: CASSVGPGELFF

v_call: TRBV6-2/TRBV6-3
clone_size: .
j_call: TRBJ2-2
cdr3_aa: CASSFGPLSSGPTGELVF

v_call: TRBV7-2
clone_size: few
j_call: TRBJ2-3
cdr3_aa: CASSFGPGTDTQYF

v_call: TRBV6-1
clone_size: .
j_call: TRBJ1-6
cdr3_aa: CASIWRAGDSPLHF

v_call: TRBV6-1
clone_size: few
j_call: TRBJ2-7
cdr3_aa: CASSERYQRRGYEQYF

v_call: TRBV20-1
clone_size: .
j_call: TRBJ2-7
cdr3_aa: CSARKSYGQYF